This T cell receptor (beta chain) is drawn from a study of Tregs in tolerant kidney transplant recipients. Study-level information: Related graft donors supplied nonmyeloablative bone marrow transplants, and mixed chimerism was transient.

Points from the study as a whole: Changing PCR primers prevented nucleotide comparison between some patients' samples. Activated donor B cell expansion appeared to reveal the most relevant donor-specific TCRbeta repertoire. In tolerant patients, donor-specific Tregs outgrew total Tregs, suggesting antigen-driven expansion.

Profiling relied on immunoSEQ multiplex PCR, and the TCRdb table lists in-frame clones only, not all of them. Of about 110,000 clones detected, 90% appear once; the ten largest clones hold more than 0.3%. With respect to this clone: Its antigen is unidentified.

The receptor was isolated from a human donor who received a combined kidney and bone marrow transplant. The sample here was CD4+ T cells from blood, taken before the transplant.

CDR3: CASSAGQDLNEQFF. The DNA of the CDR3 is TGCGCCAGCAGCGCCGGACAGGACCTCAATGAGCAGTTCTTC. The V call is TRBV5-1, the J call TRBJ2-1; 7 bases align to TRBD1. Germline values: CDR1 SGHRS, CDR2 YFSETQ. The CDR3 runs 14 residues. V lost 4 bases and J lost 6; bases outside the gene matches: 7.